These 19 T cell receptor beta chains were sequenced from one sample in a study of blood T cell repertoires in COVID-19. Assay used: immunoSEQ multiplex PCR; TCRdb lists only in-frame clones, some missing. The table lists approximately 170,000 clones, roughly nine tenths of them singletons. The sequenced material came from peripheral blood. The receptors stem from a man in his sixties with active or convalescent COVID-19.

The genes are TRBV9 and TRBJ2-3, with a tentative D call TRBD1 (6 bases). With 5 bases removed from V and 5 bases from J, the gap between germline ends came to 21 bases. Per germline, CDR1 SGDLS and CDR2 YYNGEE. This CDR3 is 16 amino acids long. CDR3 protein: CASRQSWGQTGDTQYF. For the CDR3, the DNA is TGTGCCAGCAGGCAATCGTGGGGCCAGACAGGAGATACGCAGTATTTT.

CDR3 protein: CASSPGRDSNEQFF. CDR3 coding DNA: TGTGCCAGCTCTCCCGGCCGGGACTCCAATGAGCAGTTCTTC. The gene calls are TRBV18 and TRBJ2-1; D perhaps matches TRBD2 (6 bases). Germline CDR1 and CDR2: KGHSH and LQKENI. Trimming shortened V by 6 bases and J by 6 bases, and 15 bases separated the two germline ends. This CDR3 is 14 amino acids long.

V is TRBV19 and J is TRBJ1-2, with 11 bases aligning to TRBD1. J was trimmed by 8 bases and V by 4 bases; bases with no gene match: 12. This CDR3 has 16 amino acids. CDR1 LNHDA and CDR2 SQIVND come from the germline V gene (reference sequence). The DNA of the CDR3 is TGTGCCAGTAGTAGGCAACGGACAGGGGGCGCGCAAGGCTACACCTTC. It is translated as CASSRQRTGGAQGYTF.

V usage is TRBV2 and J usage is TRBJ2-1; 8 positions match TRBD2. Per germline, CDR1 SNHLY and CDR2 FYNNEI. The CDR3 runs to 14 residues. Losses at the gene ends were 6 bases for V and 8 bases for J; bases not matched to a gene: 9. CDR3 bases: TGTGCCAGCAGAGTGACCGGGAGGGGGGATGAGCAGTTCTTC. As protein: CASRVTGRGDEQFF.

V usage is TRBV5-1 and J usage is TRBJ1-6; 8 positions match TRBD1. Losses at the gene ends were 4 bases for V and 7 bases for J; bases not matched to a gene: 4. Germline-derived CDR1 and CDR2 are SGHRS and YFSETQ. The CDR3 is 14 amino acids. The CDR3 region has the DNA TGCGCCAGCAGCCTGACAGGGGAGAATTCACCCCTCCACTTT. It translates to CASSLTGENSPLHF.

V usage is TRBV5-4 and J usage is TRBJ2-7; 11 bases are shared with TRBD2. This CDR3 has 16 residues. The V and J ends lost 1 base and 3 bases, in that order; junction bases with no gene match: 6. The germline CDR1 and CDR2 sequences are SGHNT and YYREEE (reference sequence). The CDR3 reads CASSLPGGLAVYEQYF. The CDR3 DNA is TGTGCCAGCAGCTTGCCGGGGGGACTAGCGGTCTACGAGCAGTACTTC.

The gene calls are TRBV6-1 and TRBJ2-1, with 11 bases that match TRBD1. Looked up from germline, CDR1 is MNHNS and CDR2 is SASEGT. V dropped 4 bases and J dropped 3; count of bases not matched to a gene: 11. This CDR3 has 18 amino acids. In nucleotides, the CDR3 is TGTGCCAGCAGTGCGGAAACAATTGGGACAGGGGGCTACAATGAGCAGTTCTTC. This gives the protein CASSAETIGTGGYNEQFF.

This clone was detected a few times. The V and J genes are TRBV11-3 and TRBJ2-5; tentative D call: TRBD2 (6 bases). V was clipped by 0 bases and J by 2 bases, with 13 bases between them. The germline gives CDR1 SGHNT, CDR2 YENEEA. This CDR3 comprises 16 residues. The CDR3 loop reads CASSLEGPGVQETQYF. The CDR3 DNA reads TGTGCCAGCAGCTTAGAAGGTCCGGGGGTTCAAGAGACCCAGTACTTC.

V usage is TRBV5-1 and J usage is TRBJ1-2, with a tentative D call TRBD1 (5 bases). Trimming shortened V by 4 bases and J by 3 bases, and 13 bases separated the two germline ends. CDR3 size: 14 residues. The germline V gene has CDR1 SGHRS and CDR2 YFSETQ. In DNA form, the CDR3 reads TGCGCCAGCAGCCTGGACAACCCTGACTATGGCTACACCTTC. This gives the protein CASSLDNPDYGYTF.

This chain connects TRBV27 to TRBJ2-1, with 9 bases lining up with TRBD2. The V gene's germline CDR1 is MNHEY and CDR2 SMNVEV (reference sequence). The length of the CDR3 is 17 residues. With 5 bases clipped from V and 8 bases from J, the junction kept 16 bases outside the gene matches. CDR3 nucleotides: TGTGCCAGCAGTCTACACTTTAGGGCTAGCGGGAAAGATGAGCAGTTCTTC. As protein: CASSLHFRASGKDEQFF.

The V gene is TRBV6-1, the J gene TRBJ1-3; D uncertain. Germline V gene data show CDR1 as MNHNS and CDR2 as SASEGT. V dropped 2 bases and J dropped 2 bases, with 4 bases sitting between them. This CDR3 has 13 amino acids. The CDR3 here is CASSEITGNTIYF. CDR3 coding DNA: TGTGCCAGCAGTGAAATCACTGGAAACACCATATATTTT.

The rearrangement joins TRBV29-1 to TRBJ1-1; the D is unclear. Trimming shortened V by 4 bases and J by 0 bases, and 9 bases separated the two germline ends. This CDR3 contains 13 residues. Per the germline V gene, CDR1 is SQVTM and CDR2 is ANQGSEA. CDR3 DNA: TGCAGCGTTGCACGGGAGTTGAACACTGAAGCTTTCTTT. Protein product: CSVARELNTEAFF. The full variable domain, rest sourced from reference TRBV29-1 and TRBJ1-1, is SAVISQKPSRDICQRGTSLTIQCQVDSQVTMMFWYRQQPGQSLTLIATANQGSEATYESGFVIDKFPISRPNLTFSTLTVSNMSPEDSSIYLCSVARELNTEAFFGQGTRLTVV.

This chain links TRBV10-3 with TRBJ1-5; possibly TRBD1 for D (6 bases). The V and J ends lost 1 base and 3 bases respectively, with 13 bases between them. The CDR3 totals 16 residues. In germline, CDR1 is ENHRY, CDR2 SYGVKD. DNA for the CDR3: TGTGCCATCAGTGAGTTTAAGGGGGTTTTCAATCAGCCCCAGCATTTT. Its protein is CAISEFKGVFNQPQHF.

This clone was seen a single time. The J gene is TRBJ2-5, the V gene TRBV19; D is possibly TRBD2 (6 bases). V dropped 9 bases and J dropped 1 base, with 18 bases sitting between them. The CDR3 extends over 15 amino acids. The germline gives CDR1 LNHDA, CDR2 SQIVND (reference sequence). CDR3 DNA: TGTGCCAGGAAGTACCGGGAGTCCGGCCAAGAGACCCAGTACTTC. This codes for CARKYRESGQETQYF.

The chain links TRBV7-2 to TRBJ2-1; TRBD2 is a possible D gene (6 bases). CDR3 length: 18 amino acids. The V gene lost 4 bases and the J gene lost 4 bases, with 23 bases spanning the gap. Germline V lookup: CDR1 SGHTA, CDR2 FQGNSA. As DNA, the CDR3 is TGTGCCAGCAGCTGGGACCCTGTAAGCGGGTCACGATACAATGAGCAGTTCTTC. It translates to CASSWDPVSGSRYNEQFF. Looking up the rest from reference TRBV7-2 and TRBJ2-1 gives the full variable domain: GAGVSQSPSNKVTEKGKDVELRCDPISGHTALYWYRQSLGQGLEFLIYFQGNSAPDKSGLPSDRFSAERTGGSVSTLTIQRTQQEDSAVYLCASSWDPVSGSRYNEQFFGPGTRLTVL.

The genes are TRBV6-1 and TRBJ1-6; D gene unclear. This CDR3 contains 13 residues. Germline V gives CDR1 MNHNS, CDR2 SASEGT. V was trimmed by 3 bases and J by 7 bases, leaving 7 bases between them. The CDR3 DNA follows: TGTGCCAGCAGTGACAGAGGGAATTCACCCCTCCACTTT. This encodes CASSDRGNSPLHF.

This clone was detected a few times. The chain recombines TRBV7-9 with TRBJ2-7, with D tentatively TRBD1 (6 bases). The CDR3 has 11 residues. Trimming removed 5 bases at V and 9 bases at J, with 11 bases between. Germline V CDR1 and CDR2: SEHNR, FQNEAQ (reference sequence). CDR3 nucleotide sequence: TGTGCCAGCAGCCCGGGACAAAGGCAGTACTTC. It codes for CASSPGQRQYF.

The gene calls are TRBV10-3 and TRBJ1-5, with 9 bases lining up with TRBD1. Trimming cost V 2 bases and J 5 bases; bases outside gene matches: 1. The CDR3 sequence is 14 residues long. CDR1 and CDR2 (germline): ENHRY, SYGVKD. The CDR3 DNA reads TGTGCCATCAGTGAGGGGACAGGGTATCAGCCCCAGCATTTT. Amino acid sequence: CAISEGTGYQPQHF.

The genes are TRBV29-1 and TRBJ1-1; 10 bases map to TRBD1. V was clipped by 5 bases and J by 4 bases; unmatched bases: 4. This CDR3 region has 13 residues. Germline-derived CDR1 and CDR2 are SQVTM and ANQGSEA. CDR3 DNA: TGCAGCGTTCAGGACAGGGGGTTCACTGAAGCTTTCTTT. Its protein is CSVQDRGFTEAFF.